The present T cell receptor beta chain was sequenced within a study of neoadjuvant nivolumab and ipilimumab in lung cancer. Across the study: The combination arm added day-1 ipilimumab 1 mg/kg to nivolumab 3 mg/kg on days 1, 15, 29.

Concerning this clone itself: The antigen is undetermined.

Study-level findings and limits: Only two of four nivolumab-treated tumors gained richness and clonality by surgery.

TCRdb keeps only in-frame clones here, not all; method: immunoSEQ multiplex PCR. Of 26,000 or so clones in the sample, 65% to 85% were seen once. Sequencing was performed on peripheral blood, taken before neoadjuvant nivolumab, alone or with ipilimumab. The sequence was obtained from an adult with non-small cell lung cancer.

CDR3 amino acids: CASGYRGNTEAFF. In DNA form, the CDR3 reads TGTGCCAGCGGCTACAGGGGGAACACTGAAGCTTTCTTT. J is TRBJ1-1 and V is TRBV7-3; 7 bases align to TRBD1. Per the germline V gene, CDR1 is SGHTA and CDR2 is FQGTGA. The CDR3 runs to 13 residues. V lost 8 bases, J lost 1 base, and 4 bases stayed unmatched.